This TCR beta chain derives from a study of cytomegalovirus exposure and HLA in healthy donors. V shed 7 bases and J 2 bases; nucleotides not matched to a gene: 5. The CDR3 totals 14 residues. Germline CDR1 reads SQVTM; CDR2 reads ANQGSEA. PCR primers comprised 60 Vbeta and 13 Jbeta primers. The repertoire was sequenced with immunoSEQ multiplex PCR; TCRdb's copy has only in-frame clones and lacks some. The repertoire holds some 190,000 clones, with about 80% as singletons. Study-level findings and limits: As a later analysis showed, a missense DCLRE1C variant was linked to trimming of TCR beta V- and J-genes. Many donors carried some public TCRs, although rarity characterized most TCR sequences. In a later analysis, parvovirus B19, influenza, CMV and Epstein-Barr virus appeared linked to several top co-occurrence clusters. Reported performance of the classifier showed diagnosis of cytomegalovirus status with high specificity and sensitivity.

As to this clone: Antigen specificity is unknown.

The source is a man aged 40-49 years in good health and CMV-seronegative. The sample consisted of PBMCs. The V gene is TRBV29-1, the J gene TRBJ2-1, with TRBD2 identical over 10 bases. The CDR3: CSAGGTSAYNEQFF. The CDR3 DNA is TGCAGCGCTGGAGGGACTAGCGCCTACAATGAGCAGTTCTTC.